Listed here is a single T cell receptor beta chain. No antigen is known for it. This specimen belongs to a study of regulatory T cells in long-lasting Graves disease. Germline V CDR1 and CDR2: MNHEY, SMNVEV (reference sequence). CDR3 size: 15 residues. V lost 6 bases to trimming and J lost 7 bases; unmatched junction nucleotides: 11. Through Arm-PCR of CDR3 regions and iRepertoire HTBI primers, TCR beta libraries were built. Via MiXCR, TCRdb re-called the multiplex PCR reads, giving one row per CDR3 protein. The repertoire holds some 500,000 distinct CDR3 sequences, with approximately 15% as singletons. Notes on the study in general: Those with persistent disease had in common more public clonotypes (about 2,700) than new patients (approximately 920).

Stated time point: newly diagnosed GD, antithyroid drugs for less than 3 months. PBMCs were the source of the RNA used for TCR sequencing. These data also formed part of another study, on T cells in Graves' hyperthyroidism and ophthalmopathy.

The receptor's source is a man under 40 with Graves disease. The source material was peripheral blood mononuclear cells (PBMCs), sampled at new diagnosis, from a patient treated with antithyroid drugs. The chain combines TRBV27 with TRBJ2-1; TRBD1 matches at 8 bases. Here the CDR3 reads CASSFLRGQINEQFF. As DNA, the CDR3 is TGTGCCAGCAGCTTTCTCAGGGGGCAAATTAATGAGCAGTTCTTC.